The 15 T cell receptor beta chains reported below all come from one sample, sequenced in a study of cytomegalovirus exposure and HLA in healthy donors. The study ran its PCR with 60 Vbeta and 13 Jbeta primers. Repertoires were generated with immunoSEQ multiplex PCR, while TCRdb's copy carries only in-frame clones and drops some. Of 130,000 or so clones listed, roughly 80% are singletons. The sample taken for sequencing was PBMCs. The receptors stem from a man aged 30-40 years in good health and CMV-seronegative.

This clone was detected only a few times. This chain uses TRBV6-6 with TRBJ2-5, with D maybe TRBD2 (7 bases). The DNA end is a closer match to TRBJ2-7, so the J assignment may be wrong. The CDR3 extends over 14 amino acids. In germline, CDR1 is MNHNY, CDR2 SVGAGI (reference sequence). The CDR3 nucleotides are TGTGCCAGCAGCCCCGACGGGGGGCTCCACGAGCAGTACTTC. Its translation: CASSPDGGLHEQYF.

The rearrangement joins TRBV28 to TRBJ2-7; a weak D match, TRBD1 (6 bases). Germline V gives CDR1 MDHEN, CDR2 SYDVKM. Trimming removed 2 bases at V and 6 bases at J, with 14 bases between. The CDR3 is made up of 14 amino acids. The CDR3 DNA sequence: TGTGCCAGCAGTTTAGGGGGCGCCCAGCTCGAGCAGTACTTC. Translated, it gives CASSLGGAQLEQYF. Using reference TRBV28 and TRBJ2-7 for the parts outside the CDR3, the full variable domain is DVKVTQSSRYLVKRTGEKVFLECVQDMDHENMFWYRQDPGLGLRLIYFSYDVKMKEKGDIPEGYSVSREKKERFSLILESASTNQTSMYLCASSLGGAQLEQYFGPGTRLTVT.

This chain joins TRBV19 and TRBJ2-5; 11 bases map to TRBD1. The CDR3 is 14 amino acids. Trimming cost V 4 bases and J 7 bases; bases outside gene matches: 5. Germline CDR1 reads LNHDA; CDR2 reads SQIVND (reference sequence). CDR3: CASSTGQGEVTQYF. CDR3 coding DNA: TGTGCCAGTAGTACGGGACAGGGGGAAGTGACCCAGTACTTC.

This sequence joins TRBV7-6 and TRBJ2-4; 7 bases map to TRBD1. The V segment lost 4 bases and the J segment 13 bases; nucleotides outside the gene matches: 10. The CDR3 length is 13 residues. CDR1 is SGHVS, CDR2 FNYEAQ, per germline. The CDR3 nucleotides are TGTGCCAGCAGCTCCCGATCCGGGACAGAGCAGTACTTC. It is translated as CASSSRSGTEQYF.

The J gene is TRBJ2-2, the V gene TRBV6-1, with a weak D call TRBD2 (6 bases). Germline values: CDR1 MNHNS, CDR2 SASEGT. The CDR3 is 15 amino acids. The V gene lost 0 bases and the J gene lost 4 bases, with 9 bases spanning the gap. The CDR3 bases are TGTGCCAGCAGTGAAGCGGCGGGGAGCACCGGGGAGCTGTTTTTT. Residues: CASSEAAGSTGELFF.

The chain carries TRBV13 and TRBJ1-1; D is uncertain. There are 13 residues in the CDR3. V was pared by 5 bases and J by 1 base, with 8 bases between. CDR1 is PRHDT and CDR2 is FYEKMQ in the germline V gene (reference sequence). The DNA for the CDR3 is TGTGCCAGCAGCGGAGGGTCGAACACTGAAGCTTTCTTT. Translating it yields CASSGGSNTEAFF.

The CDR3 nucleotides read TGTGCCAGCAGTGGGGATGGGGGGGGTGGAACTGAAGCTTTCTTT. Translated: CASSGDGGGGTEAFF. The rearrangement uses TRBV2 and TRBJ1-1, with D possibly being TRBD1 (5 bases). V was clipped by 4 bases and J by 5 bases, with 17 bases between them. Germline assignment: CDR1 SNHLY and CDR2 FYNNEI. The CDR3 covers 15 residues.

The CDR3 here is CASSLYRGMGYEQYF. CDR3 nucleotide sequence: TGTGCCAGCAGCCTCTACAGGGGAATGGGGTACGAGCAGTACTTC. V usage is TRBV7-2 and J usage is TRBJ2-7, with 7 bases lining up with TRBD1. The germline gives CDR1 SGHTA, CDR2 FQGNSA. This CDR3 is 15 amino acids long. Trimming removed 5 bases from V and 4 bases from J; junction bases left unmatched: 11.

CDR3 in amino acids: CASSLLRGTVGADTQYF. DNA of the CDR3: TGCGCCAGCAGCTTGTTAAGGGGGACCGTTGGGGCAGATACGCAGTATTTT. The chain carries TRBV5-1 and TRBJ2-3; D possibly corresponds to TRBD1 (6 bases). The CDR3 has 17 residues. Germline loops: CDR1 SGHRS, CDR2 YFSETQ. V was cut by 1 base and J by 4 bases, with 19 bases left in between.

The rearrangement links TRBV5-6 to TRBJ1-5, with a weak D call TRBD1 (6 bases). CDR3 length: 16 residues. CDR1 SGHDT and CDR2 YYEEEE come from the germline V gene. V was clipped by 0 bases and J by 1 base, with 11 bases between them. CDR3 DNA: TGTGCCAGCAGCTTGGGGGCAGGGGCAAGCAATCAGCCCCAGCATTTT. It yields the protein CASSLGAGASNQPQHF. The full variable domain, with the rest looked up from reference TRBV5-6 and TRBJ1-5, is DAGVTQSPTHLIKTRGQQVTLRCSPKSGHDTVSWYQQALGQGPQFIFQYYEEEERQRGNFPDRFSGHQFPNYSSELNVNALLLGDSALYLCASSLGAGASNQPQHFGDGTRLSIL.

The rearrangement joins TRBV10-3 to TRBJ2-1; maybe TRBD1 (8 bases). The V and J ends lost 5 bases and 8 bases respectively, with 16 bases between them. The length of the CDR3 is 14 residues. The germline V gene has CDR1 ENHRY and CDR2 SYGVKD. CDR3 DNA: TGTGCCATCAGTCATACAGGGGGGGCGGATGAGCAGTTCTTC. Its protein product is CAISHTGGADEQFF.

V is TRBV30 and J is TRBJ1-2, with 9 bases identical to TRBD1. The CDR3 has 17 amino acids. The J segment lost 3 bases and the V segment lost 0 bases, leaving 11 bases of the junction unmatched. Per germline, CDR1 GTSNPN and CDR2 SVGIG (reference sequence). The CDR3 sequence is CAWSVWGGQGGYYGYTF. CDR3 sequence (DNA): TGTGCCTGGAGTGTATGGGGGGGACAGGGAGGATACTATGGCTACACCTTC.

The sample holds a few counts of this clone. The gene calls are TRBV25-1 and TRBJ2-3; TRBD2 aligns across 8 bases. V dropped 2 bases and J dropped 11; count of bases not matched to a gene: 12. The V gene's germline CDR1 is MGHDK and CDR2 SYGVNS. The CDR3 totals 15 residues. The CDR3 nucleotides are TGTGCCAGCAGTGAAGGGAGGGTAGCGGGGCCCAGGCAGTATTTT. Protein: CASSEGRVAGPRQYF.

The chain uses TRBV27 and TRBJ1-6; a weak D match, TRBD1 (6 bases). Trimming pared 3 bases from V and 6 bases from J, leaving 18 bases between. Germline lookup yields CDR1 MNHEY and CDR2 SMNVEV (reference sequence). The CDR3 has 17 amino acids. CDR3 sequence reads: CASSFTIPGHPNSPLHF. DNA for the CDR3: TGTGCCAGCAGTTTCACAATCCCGGGACATCCTAATTCACCCCTCCACTTT.

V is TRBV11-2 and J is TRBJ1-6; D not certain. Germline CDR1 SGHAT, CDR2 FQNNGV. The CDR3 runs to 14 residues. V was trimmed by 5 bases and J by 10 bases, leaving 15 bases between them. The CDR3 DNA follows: TGTGCCAGCAGCCCCAGGAGGTCGAGATCACCCCTCCACTTT. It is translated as CASSPRRSRSPLHF.